This T cell receptor (beta chain) was sequenced for a study of cytomegalovirus exposure and HLA in healthy donors. 60 Vbeta and 13 Jbeta primers were used in PCR. Data came from immunoSEQ multiplex PCR; TCRdb stores just in-frame clones and leaves some out. The repertoire has 150,000 or so clones, over 60% of them found once; the top ten carry 0.7% to 0.85%. This CDR3 contains 16 residues. In germline, CDR1 is SGHNT, CDR2 YYREEE (reference sequence). The sample comprised PBMCs. The TCR sequence derives from a female donor in good health and CMV-seronegative. The chain employs TRBV5-4 and TRBJ2-5; no definite D call. Gene TRBJ2-7 matches the end of the DNA better, so the J call may be wrong. CDR3 nucleotide sequence: TGTGCCAGCAGCTCCGAAGCGCGCCTCAGCTCCTACGAGCAGTACTTC. This encodes CASSSEARLSSYEQYF.